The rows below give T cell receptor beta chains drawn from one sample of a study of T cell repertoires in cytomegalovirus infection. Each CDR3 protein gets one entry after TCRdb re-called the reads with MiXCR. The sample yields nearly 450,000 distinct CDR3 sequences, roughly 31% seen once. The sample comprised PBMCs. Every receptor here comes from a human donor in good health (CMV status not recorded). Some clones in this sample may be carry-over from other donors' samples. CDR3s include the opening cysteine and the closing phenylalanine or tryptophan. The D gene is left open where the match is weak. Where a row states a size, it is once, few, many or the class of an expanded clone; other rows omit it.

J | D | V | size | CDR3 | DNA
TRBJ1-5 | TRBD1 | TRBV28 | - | CASISKGTALGQPQPF | TGTGCCAGCATTTCCAAGGGGACAGCCCTCGGGCAGCCCCAGCCTTTT
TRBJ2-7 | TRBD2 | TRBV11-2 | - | CASSLEVVGGYEQYF | TGTGCCAGCAGCTTAGAAGTGGTGGGGGGGTACGAGCAGTACTTC
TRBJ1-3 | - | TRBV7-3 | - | CASSLGGVFGNTIYF | TGTGCCAGCAGCTTGGGCGGAGTATTTGGAAACACCATATATTTT
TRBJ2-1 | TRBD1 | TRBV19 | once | CASSIDRGSNEQFF | TGTGCCAGTAGTATAGACAGGGGGTCTAATGAGCAGTTCTTC
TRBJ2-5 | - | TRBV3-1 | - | CASSLRAGLVSQYF | TGTGCCAGCAGCCTAAGAGCGGGCCTCGTTTCGCAGTACTTC
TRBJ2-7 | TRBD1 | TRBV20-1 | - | CSAKDRGTYEQYF | TGCAGTGCAAAGGACAGGGGGACCTACGAGCAGTACTTC
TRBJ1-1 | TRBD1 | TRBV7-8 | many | CASSLTGGRAFF | TGTGCCAGCAGCTTGACAGGGGGTAGAGCTTTCTTT
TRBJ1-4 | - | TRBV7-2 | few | CASRGRGPTNEKLFF | TGTGCCAGCAGGGGGAGGGGCCCCACTAATGAAAAACTGTTTTTT
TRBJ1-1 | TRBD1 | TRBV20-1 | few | CSAIGTGEAFF | TGCAGTGCTATTGGGACAGGTGAAGCTTTCTTT
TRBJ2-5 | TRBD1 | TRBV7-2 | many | CASSFRQGFQTQYF | TGTGCCAGCAGCTTCAGACAGGGGTTTCAGACCCAGTACTTC
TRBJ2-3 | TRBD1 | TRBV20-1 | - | CSARGGQGRTDTQYF | TGCAGTGCTAGAGGGGGACAGGGACGCACAGATACGCAGTATTTT
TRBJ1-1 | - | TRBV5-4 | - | CASSPRSGPAMNTEAFF | TGTGCCAGCAGCCCTAGATCGGGGCCTGCCATGAACACTGAAGCTTTCTTT
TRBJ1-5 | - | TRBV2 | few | CASSEEGTDNQPQHF | TGTGCCAGCAGTGAAGAGGGAACAGATAATCAGCCCCAGCATTTT
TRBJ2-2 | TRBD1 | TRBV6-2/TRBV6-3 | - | CASSYTTGAPGELFF | TGTGCCAGCAGTTACACTACAGGGGCTCCGGGGGAGCTGTTTTTT
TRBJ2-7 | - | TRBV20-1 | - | CSGGVRGFSYEQYF | TGCAGTGGGGGCGTGAGGGGGTTCTCCTACGAGCAGTACTTC
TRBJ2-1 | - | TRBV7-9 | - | CASSIRQVNEQFF | TGTGCCAGCAGCATCCGACAGGTTAATGAGCAGTTCTTC
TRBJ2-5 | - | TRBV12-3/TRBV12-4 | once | CSSSRLQQGTQYF | TGTTCCAGCAGCCGACTCCAACAAGGGACCCAGTACTTC
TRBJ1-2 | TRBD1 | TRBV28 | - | CASSLTGTGVRNYGYTF | TGTGCCAGCAGTTTAACCGGGACAGGGGTCAGAAACTATGGCTACACCTTC
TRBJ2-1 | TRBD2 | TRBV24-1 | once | CATSHNSGVSYNEQFF | TGTGCCACCAGTCATAATAGCGGGGTGTCCTACAATGAGCAGTTCTTC
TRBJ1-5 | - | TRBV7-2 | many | CASSLVGGLGNQPQHF | TGTGCCAGCAGCTTAGTAGGGGGACTGGGCAATCAGCCCCAGCATTTT
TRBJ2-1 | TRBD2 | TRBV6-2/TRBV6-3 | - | CASSPLRVAGDQYRFF | TGTGCCAGCAGTCCCCTTAGGGTAGCGGGGGATCAATACCGGTTCTTC
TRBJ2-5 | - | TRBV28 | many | CASSSPPRGETQYF | TGTGCCAGCAGTTCCCCCCCCCGGGGAGAGACCCAGTACTTC
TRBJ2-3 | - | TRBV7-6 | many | CASSLVGGRGTDTQYF | TGTGCCAGCAGCTTAGTAGGGGGTAGGGGCACAGATACGCAGTATTTT
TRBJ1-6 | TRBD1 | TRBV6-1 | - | CASSDQTGKNSPLHF | TGTGCCAGCAGTGACCAGACAGGGAAAAATTCACCCCTCCACTTT
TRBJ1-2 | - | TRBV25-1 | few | CASSVSSLHGYTF | TGTGCCAGCAGTGTTTCATCTCTCCATGGCTACACCTTC
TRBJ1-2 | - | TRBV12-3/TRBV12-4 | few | CASTPRGSIGYGYTF | TGTGCCAGTACACCCCGAGGCAGCATCGGCTATGGCTACACCTTC
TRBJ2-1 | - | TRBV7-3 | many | CASSPTVASSYNEQFF | TGTGCCAGCAGCCCCACAGTGGCGAGCTCCTACAATGAGCAGTTCTTC
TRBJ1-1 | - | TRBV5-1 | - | CASSSTRVERNTEAFF | TGCGCCAGCAGCTCGACCCGGGTGGAGAGAAACACTGAAGCTTTCTTT
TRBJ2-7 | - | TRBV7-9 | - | CASSWDYYEQYF | TGTGCCAGCAGCTGGGATTACTACGAGCAGTACTTC
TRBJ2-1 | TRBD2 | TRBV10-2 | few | CASRLAGGPPNEQFF | TGCGCCAGCAGATTAGCGGGGGGGCCCCCCAATGAGCAGTTCTTC
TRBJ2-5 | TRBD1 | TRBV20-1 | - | CSATQGAWETQYF | TGCAGTGCAACACAGGGGGCGTGGGAGACCCAGTACTTC
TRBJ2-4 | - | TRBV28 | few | CASSLSRGAKNIQYF | TGTGCCAGCAGTTTATCGCGGGGAGCCAAAAACATTCAGTACTTC
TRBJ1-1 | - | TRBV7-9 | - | CASSSWGSPDTEAFF | TGTGCCAGCAGCTCTTGGGGGAGTCCGGACACTGAAGCTTTCTTT
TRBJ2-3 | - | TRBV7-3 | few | CASSLTGVGFSDTQYF | TGTGCCAGCAGCTTAACAGGGGTTGGCTTTTCGGATACGCAGTATTTT
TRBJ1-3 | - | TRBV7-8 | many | CASSFSIDPSSGNTIYF | TGTGCCAGCAGCTTTTCTATCGATCCTAGCTCTGGAAACACCATATATTTT
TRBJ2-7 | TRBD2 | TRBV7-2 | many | CASSSRGSGGYEQYF | TGTGCCAGCAGCTCGCGAGGTAGCGGGGGCTACGAGCAGTACTTC
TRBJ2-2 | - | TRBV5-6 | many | CASSLLARNTGELFF | TGTGCCAGCAGCTTGCTCGCCCGGAACACCGGGGAGCTGTTTTTT
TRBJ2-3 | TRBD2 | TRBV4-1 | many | CASSQDSSLAGGSTDTQYF | TGCGCCAGCAGCCAAGATAGCTCCCTTGCGGGGGGAAGCACAGATACGCAGTATTTT
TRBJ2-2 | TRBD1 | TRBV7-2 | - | CASTFGTGINTGELFF | TGTGCCAGCACATTCGGGACAGGGATAAACACCGGGGAGCTGTTTTTT
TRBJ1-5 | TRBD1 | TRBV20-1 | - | CSSRKGARDQPQHF | TGCAGTTCTAGAAAGGGGGCGCGGGATCAGCCCCAGCATTTT
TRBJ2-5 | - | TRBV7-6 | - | CASSLGQVETQYF | TGTGCCAGCAGCTTAGGACAGGTGGAGACCCAGTACTTC
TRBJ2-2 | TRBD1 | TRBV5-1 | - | CASSLKSGGSGELFF | TGCGCCAGCAGCTTAAAATCAGGGGGCTCCGGGGAGCTGTTTTTT
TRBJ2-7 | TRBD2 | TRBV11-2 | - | CASSPRLAGEPYEQYF | TGTGCCAGCAGCCCAAGACTAGCGGGGGAGCCATACGAGCAGTACTTC
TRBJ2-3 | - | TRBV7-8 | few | CASSLGFTDTQYF | TGTGCCAGCAGCTTAGGATTCACAGATACGCAGTATTTT
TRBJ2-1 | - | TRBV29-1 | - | CSVEGGRGNEQFF | TGCAGCGTCGAAGGGGGTCGGGGTAATGAGCAGTTCTTC
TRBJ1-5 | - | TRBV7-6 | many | CASSHGTDRNQPQHF | TGTGCCAGCAGCCACGGGACGGATCGAAATCAGCCCCAGCATTTT
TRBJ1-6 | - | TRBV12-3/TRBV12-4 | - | CASRSAYNSPLHF | TGTGCCAGCCGCAGCGCCTATAATTCACCCCTCCACTTT
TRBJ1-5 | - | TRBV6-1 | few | CASSYSSDNQPQHF | TGTGCCAGCAGTTACAGTTCCGACAATCAGCCCCAGCATTTT
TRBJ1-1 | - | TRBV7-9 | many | CASIRWGPEAFF | TGTGCCAGCATCCGGTGGGGCCCTGAAGCTTTCTTT
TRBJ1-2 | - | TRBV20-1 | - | CSATTLGAVRRGYTF | TGCAGTGCGACCACCCTTGGGGCAGTGCGGAGAGGCTACACCTTC
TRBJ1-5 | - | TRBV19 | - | CASSPRGASQPQHF | TGTGCCAGTAGCCCCCGGGGGGCAAGTCAGCCCCAGCATTTT
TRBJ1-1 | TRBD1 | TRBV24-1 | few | CATSGQGGRTEAFF | TGTGCCACCAGTGGCCAGGGGGGAAGGACTGAAGCTTTCTTT
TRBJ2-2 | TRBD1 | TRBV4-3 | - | CASSVHRGVSGELFF | TGCGCCAGCAGCGTCCACAGGGGTGTATCCGGGGAGCTGTTTTTT
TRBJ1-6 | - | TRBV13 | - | CASSLLARDNSPLHF | TGTGCCAGCAGCTTATTGGCCAGAGATAATTCACCCCTCCACTTT
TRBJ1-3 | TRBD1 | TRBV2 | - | CASTPGQGADTIYF | TGTGCCAGCACCCCGGGACAGGGGGCGGACACCATATATTTT
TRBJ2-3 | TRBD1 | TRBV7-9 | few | CASSGRDRQWGTDTQYF | TGTGCCAGCAGCGGCCGGGACAGACAGTGGGGCACAGATACGCAGTATTTT
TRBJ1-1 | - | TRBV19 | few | CARVKRDHFNKVNTEAFF | TGTGCCAGGGTGAAACGGGACCACTTCAACAAAGTTAACACTGAAGCTTTCTTT